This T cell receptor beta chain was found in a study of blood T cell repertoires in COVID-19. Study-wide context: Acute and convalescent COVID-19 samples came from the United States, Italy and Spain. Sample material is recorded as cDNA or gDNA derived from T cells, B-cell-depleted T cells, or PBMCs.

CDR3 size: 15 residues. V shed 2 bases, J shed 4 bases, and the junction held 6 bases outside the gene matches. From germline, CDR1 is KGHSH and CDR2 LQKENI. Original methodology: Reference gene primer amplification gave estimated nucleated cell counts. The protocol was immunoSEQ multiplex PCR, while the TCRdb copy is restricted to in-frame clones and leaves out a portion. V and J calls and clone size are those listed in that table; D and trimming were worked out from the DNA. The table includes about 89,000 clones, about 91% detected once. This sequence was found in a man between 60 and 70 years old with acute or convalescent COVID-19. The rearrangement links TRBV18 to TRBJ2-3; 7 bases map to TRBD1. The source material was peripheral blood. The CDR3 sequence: CASSPIGGRADTQYF. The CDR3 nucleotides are TGTGCCAGCTCACCAATAGGGGGCAGGGCAGATACGCAGTATTTT. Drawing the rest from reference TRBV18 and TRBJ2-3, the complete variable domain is NAGVMQNPRHLVRRRGQEARLRCSPMKGHSHVYWYRQLPEEGLKFMVYLQKENIIDESGMPKERFSAEFPKEGPSILRIQQVVRGDSAAYFCASSPIGGRADTQYFGPGTRLTVL.